This T cell receptor (beta chain) was identified in a study of breast tumors, draining lymph nodes, adjacent tissues. General study findings and limits: The lymph node origin of tumor T cells was framed as consistent with a hypothesis, not demonstrated. Compared with basal-like, luminal-like tumors shared significantly more repertoire with nontumor tissue. Findings are consistent with lymph node origin and intratumoral expansion of most tumor T cells. Compared with lymph nodes, tumors were less diverse; compared with nontumor tissue, more.

TCRdb analysed the multiplex PCR reads with MiXCR anew, one entry per CDR3 protein. The table lists 20,000 to 30,000 distinct CDR3 sequences, 60% to 75% of them singletons, with around 22% in the top ten. Trimming took off 4 bases at V and 8 bases at J, with 14 bases between the two ends. Per the germline V gene, CDR1 is SGHVS and CDR2 is FQNEAQ. The CDR3 has 14 amino acids. Worth noting for this clonotype: Its antigen is as yet unknown.

Sample: tumor-adjacent breast tissue. The genes are TRBV7-8 and TRBJ1-4; no clear D gene. The sequence derives from a female donor with breast cancer. Some clones in this sample may be carry-over from other donors' samples. CDR3 sequence reads: CASSSGSSEEKLFF. The CDR3 DNA follows: TGTGCCAGCAGCTCTGGATCCTCGGAGGAAAAACTGTTTTTT.